Listed below are T cell receptor beta chains from one sample, sequenced in a study of cytomegalovirus exposure and HLA in healthy donors. The table came from immunoSEQ multiplex PCR; TCRdb's copy has only in-frame clones and leaves some out. Here the sample spans around 170,000 clones, around 85% being singletons. Sequenced sample: PBMCs. These receptors all come from a man aged 50 or older in good health and CMV-seronegative. Both conserved end residues are part of each CDR3. The D gene is left open where the match is weak. Size tells how often a clone was seen (once, few, many) or the class of an expanded clone, and some rows leave it out.

abundance | d_gene | j_gene | len | v_gene | CDR3nt | CDR3aa
once | TRBD1 | TRBJ1-5 | 14 | TRBV4-1 | TGCGCCAGCAGCCAAGGGACAGGGGGTCAGCCCCAGCATTTT | CASSQGTGGQPQHF
few | NA | TRBJ2-1 | 16 | TRBV5-1 | TGCGCCAGCAGCTTGGAAGGACAGTCCCCCTACAATGAGCAGTTCTTC | CASSLEGQSPYNEQFF
NA | TRBD1 | TRBJ1-2 | 14 | TRBV18 | TGTGCCAGCTCACCACCCGGGACAGGGGATGGCTACACCTTC | CASSPPGTGDGYTF
NA | NA | TRBJ1-2 | 15 | TRBV13 | TGTGCCAGCAGCGAAGAGGGGGATCGAAACTATGGCTACACCTTC | CASSEEGDRNYGYTF
NA | TRBD1 | TRBJ1-4 | 16 | TRBV18 | TGTGCCAGCTCACCACTCTGGACAGGGGTGAGTGAAAAACTGTTTTTT | CASSPLWTGVSEKLFF
few | NA | TRBJ1-2 | 13 | TRBV2 | TGTGCCAGCAGTGGCGATTCTCCGGATGGCTACACCTTC | CASSGDSPDGYTF
NA | NA | TRBJ2-7 | 14 | TRBV30 | TGTGCCTGGAGTCCGGGGACATCCCTGAACGAGCAGTACTTC | CAWSPGTSLNEQYF
NA | TRBD1 | TRBJ1-2 | 16 | TRBV5-1 | TGCGCCAGCAGCCGAGATAGGACAGGGGGCGGTTATGGCTACACCTTC | CASSRDRTGGGYGYTF
NA | TRBD1 | TRBJ2-1 | 13 | TRBV5-1 | TGCGCCAGCAGAGCCGGGACAGAGTACGCGCAGTTCTTC | CASRAGTEYAQFF
NA | NA | TRBJ1-4 | 15 | TRBV4-1 | TGCGCCAGCAGCCTTCTCTCATTCTCTTCGGGAAAACTGTTTTTT | CASSLLSFSSGKLFF
NA | NA | TRBJ1-2 | 12 | TRBV4-1 | TGCGCCAGCAGCCAACGCCGCGATGGCTACACCTTC | CASSQRRDGYTF
NA | NA | TRBJ1-2 | 14 | TRBV21-1 | TGTGCCAGCAGCAAAGGACAGGTCCCGGATGGCTACACCTTC | CASSKGQVPDGYTF
once | NA | TRBJ1-3 | 14 | TRBV9 | TGTGCCAGCAGCGCTAGGCCCTCTGGAAACACCATATATTTT | CASSARPSGNTIYF
NA | TRBD1 | TRBJ2-7 | 13 | TRBV30 | TGTGCCTGGGGACAGGGGGTTAAGTACGAGCAGTACTTC | CAWGQGVKYEQYF
NA | NA | TRBJ1-4 | 15 | TRBV5-4 | TGTGCCAGCAGCTTGAGTGGCGTTGGGGGGGAAAAACTGTTTTTT | CASSLSGVGGEKLFF
NA | NA | TRBJ1-1 | 17 | TRBV27 | TGTGCCAGCAGTCCCGAACGAATAAACAGGGTGGGCACTGAAGCTTTCTTT | CASSPERINRVGTEAFF
NA | TRBD2 | TRBJ2-2 | 18 | TRBV7-9 | TGTGCCAGCAGCTTCTCTCCTAGCGGGGGAGCGAACACCGGGGAGCTGTTTTTT | CASSFSPSGGANTGELFF
NA | TRBD2 | TRBJ2-4 | 16 | TRBV2 | TGTGCCAGCAGTGCCGGGACTAGCGGTGGGAAAAACATTCAGTACTTC | CASSAGTSGGKNIQYF
NA | TRBD1 | TRBJ1-4 | 14 | TRBV5-1 | TGCGCCAGCAGCAAGGGACAGAGTAATGAAAAACTGTTTTTT | CASSKGQSNEKLFF
NA | NA | TRBJ1-1 | 16 | TRBV5-1 | TGCGCCAGCAGCTGGGGCAGGGGAATCCGGGACACTGAAGCTTTCTTT | CASSWGRGIRDTEAFF
NA | NA | TRBJ2-7 | 14 | TRBV5-6 | TGTGCCAGCAGCCCACTTGTGGTATCCTACGAGCAGTACTTC | CASSPLVVSYEQYF
few | NA | TRBJ1-4 | 14 | TRBV13 | TGTGCCAGCAGCTTAGGCGCAACTAATGAAAAACTGTTTTTT | CASSLGATNEKLFF
NA | TRBD1 | TRBJ1-2 | 15 | TRBV6-5 | TGTGCCAGCAGCTTAAGACAGGGGGCTTTGTATGGCTACACCTTC | CASSLRQGALYGYTF
NA | NA | TRBJ2-5 | 12 | TRBV30 | TGTGCCTGGAGTGGGACAGAAGAGACCCAGTACTTC | CAWSGTEETQYF
once | NA | TRBJ1-5 | 13 | TRBV29-1 | TGCAGCGTTGAAGGGAGATACGGGCAGCCCCAGCATTTT | CSVEGRYGQPQHF
NA | NA | TRBJ2-7 | 15 | TRBV6-5 | TGTGCCAGCAGTCCTAGGGACAAGAGCTCCTACGAGCAGTACTTC | CASSPRDKSSYEQYF
NA | TRBD1 | TRBJ2-7 | 14 | TRBV30 | TGTGCCTGGAGGGGAGACAGGGCTTTCTACGAGCAGTACTTC | CAWRGDRAFYEQYF
NA | TRBD2 | TRBJ2-3 | 15 | TRBV5-8 | TGTGCCAGCAGCACTCTAGCGGTTAGCACAGATACGCAGTATTTT | CASSTLAVSTDTQYF
NA | NA | TRBJ1-5 | 15 | TRBV7-2 | TGTGCCAGCAGCTCCCGGGATGCGGGCAATCAGCCCCAGCATTTT | CASSSRDAGNQPQHF
once | TRBD1 | TRBJ2-5 | 13 | TRBV2 | TGTGCCAGCCGGACGGGACAGGGAGAGACCCAGTACTTC | CASRTGQGETQYF
NA | NA | TRBJ1-1 | 14 | TRBV18 | TGTGCCAGCTCACCTCTTTTAGGAGGCACTGAAGCTTTCTTT | CASSPLLGGTEAFF
NA | TRBD1 | TRBJ2-7 | 15 | TRBV9 | TGTGCCAGCAGCGTCGGGACAGGGATAGCCTACGAGCAGTACTTC | CASSVGTGIAYEQYF
NA | NA | TRBJ1-1 | 14 | TRBV19 | TGTGCCAGCCAAGTAGGGGTACCTGGGACTGAAGCTTTCTTT | CASQVGVPGTEAFF
NA | NA | TRBJ2-7 | 11 | TRBV2 | TGTGCCAGCAGGGGGCCCTACGAGCAGTACTTC | CASRGPYEQYF
NA | TRBD2 | TRBJ2-1 | 16 | TRBV7-9 | TGTGCCAGCAGCTTAAGAGCTAGCGGGGCCTACAATGAGCAGTTCTTC | CASSLRASGAYNEQFF
NA | NA | TRBJ2-3 | 14 | TRBV7-2 | TGTGCTACAAGCTCCCAGGGATCAGTAGGTACGCAGTATTTT | CATSSQGSVGTQYF
once | NA | TRBJ2-7 | 14 | TRBV18 | TGTGCCAGCTCACGGGGAGGGGGTACCTACGAGCAGTACTTC | CASSRGGGTYEQYF
few | NA | TRBJ2-3 | 13 | TRBV5-1 | TGCGCCAGCAGCTTAGAGTACACAGATACGCAGTATTTT | CASSLEYTDTQYF
NA | NA | TRBJ1-1 | 13 | TRBV5-1 | TGCGCCAGCAGCGGAGGGGGGGGCACTGAAGCTTTCTTT | CASSGGGGTEAFF
NA | NA | TRBJ2-3 | 15 | TRBV5-1 | TGCGCCAGCAGCTTGGCGGGGGGCCCCGCAGATACGCAGTATTTT | CASSLAGGPADTQYF
few | TRBD1 | TRBJ2-1 | 18 | TRBV13 | TGTGCCAGCAGCTTACGCACCTTCCGGGACAGGGACCAGAATGAGCAGTTCTTC | CASSLRTFRDRDQNEQFF
NA | NA | TRBJ2-1 | 12 | TRBV27 | TGTGCCAGCAGTGACCCCGGGACAGAGCAGTTCTTC | CASSDPGTEQFF